Below, one T cell receptor beta chain is given with its context. Its antigen remains unknown. Recipients received nonmyeloablative bone marrow transplants from related graft donors, with transient mixed chimerism. Unstimulated Tregs (CD4+CD25+CD127-) and CD4+CD25- non-Tregs were sorted from PBMCs. Repertoires were generated with immunoSEQ multiplex PCR, while TCRdb's copy carries only in-frame clones and drops some. The top ten hold 1.6% of the sample, which has about 81,000 clones, 90% to 95% seen once. This sample is drawn from a study of Tregs in tolerant kidney transplant recipients. Findings of the study overall: Biological reproducibility was not directly addressed, but technical replication error appeared minimal. In tolerant patients, donor-specific Tregs outgrew total Tregs, suggesting antigen-driven expansion.

Trimming removed 3 bases from V and 4 bases from J; junction bases left unmatched: 2. This CDR3 region has 14 residues. Germline V lookup: CDR1 MDHEN, CDR2 SYDVKM. V is TRBV28 and J is TRBJ2-1; 8 bases fit TRBD2. This specimen consisted of CD4+ T cells from blood (PBMCs), obtained 24 months after the transplant. The origin of this receptor is a human patient who received a combined kidney and bone marrow transplant. Some T cells may arise from the graft donor. Here the CDR3 DNA reads TGTGCCAGCAGTTTCGGGGGGGGTTACAATGAGCAGTTCTTC. Amino acid sequence: CASSFGGGYNEQFF. Full variable domain (rest looked up from reference TRBV28 and TRBJ2-1): DVKVTQSSRYLVKRTGEKVFLECVQDMDHENMFWYRQDPGLGLRLIYFSYDVKMKEKGDIPEGYSVSREKKERFSLILESASTNQTSMYLCASSFGGGYNEQFFGPGTRLTVL.